The rows below give T cell receptor beta chains drawn from one sample of a study of T cell repertoires in cytomegalovirus infection. TCRdb fed the reads into MiXCR, producing one record per CDR3 protein. Of 200,000 or so distinct CDR3 sequences in the sample, 25% to 30% were seen once. Sequenced material: PBMCs. These receptors came from a human donor in good health (CMV status not recorded). Some clones in this sample may be carry-over from other donors' samples. Each CDR3 is given without its conserved first and last residue. Fields, in order: V gene, CDR3 protein.

>TRBV5-3
ASSEKDREFYEQY
>TRBV11-2
ASSSWDSSNQPQH
>TRBV10-3
AISESETAFYEQY
>TRBV6-5
ASSYSPGQETQY
>TRBV2
ASSANSLSYEQY
>TRBV24-1
ATSDLGTTQY
>TRBV7-8
ASSPEGLHPAQY
>TRBV6-8
ASSTDQFGNTEAF
>TRBV13
ASSGGQGMTEAF
>TRBV7-2
ASSLTSSSTDTQY
>TRBV7-2
ASSFLRSQPQH
>TRBV9
ASRVSGQGSPGNTIY
>TRBV7-9
ASSLALGLSGNTIY
>TRBV6-6
ASEGGFRGYT
>TRBV7-9
ASSPDRGVPPIN
>TRBV6-2/TRBV6-3
ASSYAWGQNTEAF
>TRBV11-3
ASSSLPGQPQH
>TRBV7-2
ASSFLEDTEAF
>TRBV7-9
ASSLEVGEVPYEQY
>TRBV6-5
ASSYSTSAGSSYNSPLH
>TRBV7-2
ASSFRRGTDYGYT
>TRBV7-9
ASSEGEVNTEAF
>TRBV6-5
ASSAPGADTQY
>TRBV10-3
AIQGAGSPGDTQY
>TRBV25-1
ASSEWNPSAPGNTIY
>TRBV9
ASSATPTHVNTEAF
>TRBV25-1
ASSERDRAEEQY
>TRBV18
ASSPGGNQETQY
>TRBV25-1
ASREDGINSPLH
>TRBV12-3/TRBV12-4
ASSLLAGPYMREQY
>TRBV25-1
ASSPGPRTGNEQF
>TRBV7-2
ASSLKGRQSGNQPQH
>TRBV12-3/TRBV12-4
ASRVLDQPQH
>TRBV19
ASILQGDTEAF
>TRBV10-3
AIRLTGEDTGELF
>TRBV4-1
ASSQEEGRTEKLF
>TRBV20-1
SARQANYGYT
>TRBV7-8
ASTVDGFNQPQH
>TRBV6-6
ASSRSGTRGDTEAF
>TRBV11-3
ASSLRTGQETQY
>TRBV12-5
ASAGGQLNTEAF
>TRBV2
ASSDVGQVVGGYT
>TRBV2
ASTSRLTYEQY
>TRBV28
AKVREKLF
>TRBV20-1
SARDPGRGLSQETQY
>TRBV10-3
AISKTGITYEQY
>TRBV30
ARLGDGYT
>TRBV4-1
ASSPSRSSYNSPLH
>TRBV12-3/TRBV12-4
ASSLTGANTIY
>TRBV12-5
ASERDRGTYEQY
>TRBV2
ASSGDGEAF
>TRBV15
ATSRDPPRSVVGNTEAF
>TRBV7-2
ASSFQRGSTGELF
>TRBV12-3/TRBV12-4
ASSLTQINYGYT
>TRBV7-2
ASSWGGGNSPLH